Listed here are 31 T cell receptor beta chains from one sample, sequenced in a study of vaccination and CD4 T cells after COVID-19. No cognate antigen is known for these TCRs. The assay that was used to sequence DNA from cultured CD4+ T cells was the Oncomine TCR Beta short-read assay. TCRdb redid the calling of the PCR reads with MiXCR, one entry per CDR3 protein. The sample yields fewer than 25,000 distinct CDR3 sequences, around two fifths seen once. As to treatment: approximately nine-day PBMC culture with coronavirus spike peptide pools or control peptides (ViraFEST assay). The specimen sequenced was cultured CD4+ T cells from blood. The receptors shown here come from a human donor with COVID-19.

The V call is TRBV11-3, the J call TRBJ2-5; D call uncertain. The germline V gene encodes CDR1 SGHNT and CDR2 YENEEA. This CDR3 has 13 amino acids. V lost 4 bases to trimming and J lost 3 bases, with 9 bases between them. Here the CDR3 reads CASSSPDEETQYF. Here the CDR3 DNA reads TGTGCCAGCAGCTCCCCGGACGAAGAGACCCAGTACTTC.

The rearrangement joins TRBV27 to TRBJ1-5; tentative D call: TRBD1 (5 bases). This CDR3 comprises 14 residues. V was pared by 6 bases and J by 4 bases, with 13 bases between. Germline CDR1 is MNHEY and CDR2 is SMNVEV (reference sequence). CDR3 sequence: CASRRGTENQPQHF. The CDR3 DNA sequence: TGTGCCAGCAGGCGAGGGACGGAAAATCAGCCCCAGCATTTT.

The chain joins TRBV19 to TRBJ1-2; no clear D gene. Germline V gene data show CDR1 as LNHDA and CDR2 as SQIVND (reference sequence). There are 15 residues in the CDR3. The ends were cut back, 5 bases at V and 2 bases at J, with 15 bases in the middle. The CDR3 here is CASSYVNGPNYGYTF. The CDR3 nucleotides read TGTGCCAGTAGTTATGTGAACGGCCCCAACTATGGCTACACCTTC.

The V call is TRBV20-1, the J call TRBJ2-3; 9 bases fit TRBD2. In germline, CDR1 is DFQATT, CDR2 SNEGSKA (reference sequence). The CDR3 is 15 amino acids. J was trimmed by 5 bases and V by 2 bases; bases with no gene match: 8. CDR3 in amino acids: CSARRPSGEKDTQYF. As DNA, the CDR3 is TGCAGTGCTAGAAGGCCTAGCGGGGAAAAAGATACGCAGTATTTT.

The chain couples TRBV7-2 to TRBJ1-5; perhaps TRBD1 as D (6 bases). Trimming stripped 1 base from V and 9 bases from J, with 10 bases between. The CDR3 totals 13 residues. Germline lookup yields CDR1 SGHTA and CDR2 FQGNSA. CDR3 amino acids: CASSLGGGTPQHF. The CDR3 DNA reads TGTGCCAGCAGCTTAGGAGGGGGAACGCCCCAGCATTTT.

V is TRBV28 and J is TRBJ1-1; weak D call: TRBD1 (5 bases). This CDR3 comprises 15 residues. CDR1 is MDHEN and CDR2 is SYDVKM in the germline V gene. Deletions cut 5 bases from V and 2 bases from J, with 15 bases between. CDR3 sequence: CASSPPGGGNTEAFF. The CDR3, as DNA: TGTGCCAGCAGTCCCCCCGGCGGGGGTAACACTGAAGCTTTCTTT.

The chain carries TRBV5-4 and TRBJ2-6, with D possibly called TRBD1 or TRBD2 (5 bases each). Per germline, CDR1 SGHNT and CDR2 YYREEE (reference sequence). The V end was cut by 4 bases, the J end by 0 bases, with 11 bases between. The CDR3 is made up of 16 amino acids. The CDR3 sequence: CASSGGRVSGANVLTF. CDR3 DNA sequence: TGTGCCAGCAGCGGGGGACGGGTCTCTGGGGCCAACGTCCTGACTTTC.

This chain connects TRBV5-4 to TRBJ2-5; 8 bases map to TRBD2. The CDR3 is made up of 19 amino acids. Germline V gene sequence: CDR1 SGHNT, CDR2 YYREEE (reference sequence). V shed 0 bases, J shed 4 bases, and the junction held 17 bases outside the gene matches. CDR3 coding DNA: TGTGCCAGCAGCTTGGTCCGGGGTGGGCGGGGGGATTCCGTAGAGACCCAGTACTTC. Amino acids: CASSLVRGGRGDSVETQYF.

This clonotype came up a few times. V usage is TRBV7-2 and J usage is TRBJ1-5; D uncertain. Germline V gene sequence: CDR1 SGHTA, CDR2 FQGNSA. This CDR3 is 14 amino acids long. Trimming removed 5 bases from V and 5 bases from J, with 13 bases in between. CDR3 amino acids: CASSPRESHQPQHF. The CDR3 DNA is TGTGCCAGCAGCCCCCGGGAAAGCCATCAGCCCCAGCATTTT.

This clonotype has a handful of counts. The gene calls are TRBV7-3 and TRBJ2-3; possible D gene TRBD2, 5 bases. The CDR3 loop spans 13 amino acids. The ends were cut back, 4 bases at V and 1 base at J, with 6 bases in the middle. Germline loops: CDR1 SGHTA, CDR2 FQGTGA. The DNA of the CDR3 is TGTGCCAGCAGCTCAGCGGGCACAGATACGCAGTATTTT. Translating gives CASSSAGTDTQYF.

The V call is TRBV5-1, the J call TRBJ1-1; 8 bases map to TRBD1. V dropped 4 bases and J dropped 4; count of bases not matched to a gene: 9. CDR1 and CDR2 (germline): SGHRS, YFSETQ. The CDR3 contains 15 residues. CDR3 sequence reads: CASSPGRTGTTEAFF. CDR3 sequence (DNA): TGCGCCAGCAGCCCCGGGCGGACAGGGACCACTGAAGCTTTCTTT. The whole variable domain, filled in from reference TRBV5-1 and TRBJ1-1, reads KAGVTQTPRYLIKTRGQQVTLSCSPISGHRSVSWYQQTPGQGLQFLFEYFSETQRNKGNFPGRFSGRQFSNSRSEMNVSTLELGDSALYLCASSPGRTGTTEAFFGQGTRLTVV.

J is TRBJ2-7 and V is TRBV6-2 or TRBV6-3; D not resolved. The V and J ends lost 2 bases and 2 bases respectively, with 7 bases between them. Germline loops: CDR1 MNHEY, CDR2 SVGEGT. CDR3 length: 13 amino acids. CDR3 sequence (DNA): TGTGCCAGCAGTTACAGGTCCGCCTACGAGCAGTACTTC. Its translation is CASSYRSAYEQYF.

The chain carries TRBV5-1 and TRBJ2-6; no firm D call. Germline lookup yields CDR1 SGHRS and CDR2 YFSETQ. V lost 0 bases and J lost 1, with 2 bases in between. This CDR3 has 14 amino acids. CDR3 DNA: TGCGCCAGCAGCTTGGGGTCTGGGGCCAACGTCCTGACTTTC. Translating it yields CASSLGSGANVLTF.

In its sample, this clonotype was seen a few times. J is TRBJ2-6 and V is TRBV28; D gene uncertain. This CDR3 comprises 13 residues. The germline V gene has CDR1 MDHEN and CDR2 SYDVKM. Trimming stripped 8 bases from V and 2 bases from J, with 7 bases between. DNA for the CDR3: TGTGCCAGCGGGGTGGCTGGGGCCAACGTCCTGACTTTC. Translated, it gives CASGVAGANVLTF.

In its sample, this clonotype was seen a few times. The chain is built from TRBV7-9 and TRBJ2-5; TRBD1 is a possible D gene (6 bases). Trimming left V 2 bases short and J 4 bases short, with 11 bases between. The CDR3 is 14 residues long. Germline CDR1 SEHNR, CDR2 FQNEAQ (reference sequence). CDR3 region: CASSLQTGLETQYF. In DNA form, the CDR3 reads TGTGCCAGCAGCTTACAGACAGGCTTAGAGACCCAGTACTTC.

This chain uses TRBV6-1 with TRBJ2-3; 12 positions match TRBD1. The V and J ends lost 4 bases and 6 bases, in that order; junction bases with no gene match: 8. The length of the CDR3 is 16 residues. Per germline, CDR1 MNHNS and CDR2 SASEGT. For the CDR3, the DNA is TGTGCCAGCAGTGGATGGGGACAGGGGGCGTTGGATACGCAGTATTTT. Protein product: CASSGWGQGALDTQYF.

This chain connects TRBV6-1 to TRBJ2-7; tentative D call: TRBD2 (5 bases). Trimming took off 6 bases at V and 0 bases at J, with 12 bases between the two ends. Germline assignment: CDR1 MNHNS and CDR2 SASEGT. There are 14 residues in the CDR3. DNA of the CDR3: TGTGCCAGCAGCATGAAAGGGAGCTCCTACGAGCAGTACTTC. Protein: CASSMKGSSYEQYF.

The J gene is TRBJ1-5, the V gene TRBV28; TRBD1 agrees at 7 bases. The CDR3 length is 16 residues. Trimming cost V 7 bases and J 3 bases; bases outside gene matches: 12. Germline assignment: CDR1 MDHEN and CDR2 SYDVKM. The CDR3 bases are TGTGCCAGCACCGAGTTATGGGGACAGATCAATCAGCCCCAGCATTTT. It is translated as CASTELWGQINQPQHF.

This clonotype was recorded only once. The chain links TRBV24-1 to TRBJ1-5, with D possibly being TRBD1 (6 bases). Germline CDR1 is KGHDR and CDR2 is SFDVKD. Trimming shortened V by 5 bases and J by 5 bases, and 15 bases separated the two germline ends. The CDR3 has 15 residues. CDR3 DNA sequence: TGTGCCACCAGTGGCCCGATGTCAGGGGATCAGCCCCAGCATTTT. Translated, it gives CATSGPMSGDQPQHF.

In its sample, this clonotype was seen a few times. The gene calls are TRBV20-1 and TRBJ1-2; D is ambiguous. Trimming took 0 bases from V and 3 from J, leaving 14 bases between them. The length of the CDR3 is 15 residues. Germline V lookup: CDR1 DFQATT, CDR2 SNEGSKA (reference sequence). The CDR3 spells CSARDEVRADYGYTF. CDR3 in DNA: TGCAGTGCTAGAGATGAAGTCCGTGCCGACTATGGCTACACCTTC.

V gene TRBV7-2 combines with J gene TRBJ2-7; 9 bases align to TRBD2. This CDR3 contains 15 residues. The germline gives CDR1 SGHTA, CDR2 FQGNSA. The V and J ends lost 1 base and 3 bases, in that order; junction bases with no gene match: 4. The CDR3 coding sequence is TGTGCCAGCAGCTTAGATGGCGGGGGGGACTACGAGCAGTACTTC. Translation: CASSLDGGGDYEQYF.

The gene calls are TRBV20-1 and TRBJ2-7; no clear D. The length of the CDR3 is 9 residues. Trimming left V 7 bases short and J 4 bases short, with 5 bases between. Germline-derived CDR1 and CDR2 are DFQATT and SNEGSKA (reference sequence). CDR3 in amino acids: CSDKYEQYF. The CDR3 DNA reads as TGCAGTGATAAATACGAGCAGTACTTC.

The chain joins TRBV20-1 to TRBJ2-1, with 11 bases fitting TRBD2. CDR1 is DFQATT and CDR2 is SNEGSKA in the germline V gene (reference sequence). Trimming at V came to 1 base and at J to 4 bases, leaving 3 bases not matched to a gene. There are 15 residues in the CDR3. In DNA, the CDR3 is TGCAGTGCTAGAGCTGGGACTAGCGGATACAATGAGCAGTTCTTC. It codes for CSARAGTSGYNEQFF.

The chain carries TRBV19 and TRBJ1-5; 9 nucleotides agree with TRBD1. This CDR3 comprises 18 residues. Germline CDR1 is LNHDA and CDR2 is SQIVND (reference sequence). Trimming removed 5 bases from V and 4 bases from J; junction bases left unmatched: 15. The chain's CDR3 is CASSPRTGAAIANQPQHF. CDR3 coding DNA: TGTGCCAGTAGTCCTCGGACAGGGGCCGCAATTGCAAATCAGCCCCAGCATTTT.

CDR3 sequence reads: CASSIETGLNTVYGYTF. DNA for the CDR3: TGTGCCAGCAGCATCGAGACAGGGCTAAATACAGTCTATGGCTACACCTTC. The chain joins TRBV5-6 to TRBJ1-2; 7 bases are a match to TRBD1. There are 17 residues in the CDR3. Trimming cost V 4 bases and J 4 bases; bases outside gene matches: 16. Germline assignment: CDR1 SGHDT and CDR2 YYEEEE.

With regard to this clonotype: In this CDR3 the conserved last residue, phenylalanine or tryptophan, is missing, so a read error is likely. The J gene is TRBJ2-7, the V gene TRBV6-5, with 7 bases matching TRBD1. The length of the CDR3 is 14 residues. The germline gives CDR1 MNHEY, CDR2 SVGAGI. V lost 4 bases and J lost 4; bases outside the gene matches: 7. The CDR3 region is CASSSPGQSYEQYL. CDR3 sequence (DNA): TGTGCCAGCAGTTCCCCGGGACAGAGTTACGAGCAGTACCTC.

This chain joins TRBV2 and TRBJ2-1; D is unresolved. The CDR3 has 12 amino acids. Trimming pared 4 bases from V and 6 bases from J, leaving 7 bases between. CDR1 and CDR2 from the germline V gene are SNHLY and FYNNEI. DNA of the CDR3: TGTGCCAGCAGTGTCGGATCCAATGAGCAGTTCTTC. Its translation is CASSVGSNEQFF.

The V call is TRBV19, the J call TRBJ2-7; perhaps TRBD2 as D (6 bases). This CDR3 region has 16 residues. V gave up 4 bases and J gave up 7 bases, with 23 bases separating them. Germline values: CDR1 LNHDA, CDR2 SQIVND (reference sequence). In DNA form, the CDR3 reads TGTGCCAGTAGTAGTCTGGTGGGAAGGCGGGCGGGGGAGCAGTACTTC. Its translation: CASSSLVGRRAGEQYF.

V and J are TRBV10-2 and TRBJ1-2; perhaps TRBD1 as D (6 bases). The CDR3 contains 13 residues. The V and J ends lost 8 bases and 6 bases respectively, with 16 bases between them. Per germline, CDR1 WSHSY and CDR2 SAAADI. CDR3 coding DNA: TGCGCCAGCCAGATGGGGGGCGAGCATGGCTACACCTTC. Its translation is CASQMGGEHGYTF.

This chain joins TRBV7-9 and TRBJ1-5, with D possibly matching TRBD1 (5 bases). Trimming removed 5 bases at V and 7 bases at J, with 18 bases between. CDR1 is SEHNR, CDR2 FQNEAQ, per germline (reference sequence). CDR3 length equals 15 residues. The CDR3 spells CASSPGGGKGQPQHF. DNA for the CDR3: TGTGCCAGCAGCCCCGGGGGGGGGAAGGGGCAGCCCCAGCATTTT.

The chain carries TRBV11-3 and TRBJ1-2; D remains ambiguous. The CDR3 is 14 residues long. Germline loops: CDR1 SGHNT, CDR2 YENEEA. Deletions cut 1 base from V and 4 bases from J, with 10 bases between. The CDR3 DNA is TGTGCCAGCAGCTTAGGAAAGGGAAGCTATGGCTACACCTTC. Translation: CASSLGKGSYGYTF.